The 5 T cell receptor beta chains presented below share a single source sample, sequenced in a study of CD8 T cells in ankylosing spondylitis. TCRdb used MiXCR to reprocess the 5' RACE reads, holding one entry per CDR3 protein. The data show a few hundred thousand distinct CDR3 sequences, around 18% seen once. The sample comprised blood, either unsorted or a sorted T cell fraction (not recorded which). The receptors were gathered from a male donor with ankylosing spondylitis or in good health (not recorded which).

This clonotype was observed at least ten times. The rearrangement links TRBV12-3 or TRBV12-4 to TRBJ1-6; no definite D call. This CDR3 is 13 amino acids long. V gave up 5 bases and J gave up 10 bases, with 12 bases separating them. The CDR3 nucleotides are TGTGCCAGCAGTCCCATAACTGGGTCACCCCTCCACTTT. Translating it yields CASSPITGSPLHF.

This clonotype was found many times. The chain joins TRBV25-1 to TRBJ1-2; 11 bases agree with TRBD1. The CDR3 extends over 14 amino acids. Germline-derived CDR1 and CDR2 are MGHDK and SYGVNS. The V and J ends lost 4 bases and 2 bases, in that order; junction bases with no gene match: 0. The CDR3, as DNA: TGTGCCAGCAGTGGGGACAGGGGGAACTATGGCTACACCTTC. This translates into CASSGDRGNYGYTF.

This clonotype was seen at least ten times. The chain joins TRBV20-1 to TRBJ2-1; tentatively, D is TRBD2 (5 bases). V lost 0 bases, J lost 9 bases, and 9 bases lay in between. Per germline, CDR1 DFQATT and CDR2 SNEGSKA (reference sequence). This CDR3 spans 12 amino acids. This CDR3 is CSARDGEPEQFF. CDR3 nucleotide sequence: TGCAGTGCTAGAGATGGGGAGCCTGAGCAGTTCTTC.

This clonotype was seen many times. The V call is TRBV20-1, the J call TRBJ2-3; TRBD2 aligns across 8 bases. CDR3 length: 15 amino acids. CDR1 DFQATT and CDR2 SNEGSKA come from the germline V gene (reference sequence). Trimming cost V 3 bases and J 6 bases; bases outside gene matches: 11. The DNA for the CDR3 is TGCAGTGCTAGCCTCCGGGAGGGGCGTTGGGATACGCAGTATTTT. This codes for CSASLREGRWDTQYF.

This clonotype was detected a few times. The CDR3: CASSLGTSAHEQYV. In DNA form, the CDR3 reads TGCGCCAGCAGCCTGGGCACTAGCGCCCACGAGCAGTACGTC. The chain has TRBV5-1 and TRBJ2-7; 7 bases are a match to TRBD2. This CDR3 contains 14 residues. Germline V gene sequence: CDR1 SGHRS, CDR2 YFSETQ. The V and J ends lost 4 bases and 5 bases, in that order; junction bases with no gene match: 9.